Listed here is a single TCR beta chain. What this receptor recognizes is not known. For every CD8+ T cell subset, fewer than 350,000 cells were flow-sorted straight into RLT lysis buffer, and each subset was sorted in triplicate. To exclude memory contaminants, naive CD8+ T cells were stringently defined as CD45RO-CCR7+CD27+CD95-. Peripheral blood mononuclear cells were isolated from buffy coats using standard density gradient centrifugation. Naive CXCR3-negative and CXCR3-positive CD8+ T cells were flow-sorted using a FACSAria III. Total RNA was extracted from sorted cells using an RNeasy Mini Kit. Sequencer: NextSeq 550. The Human TCR Profiling Kit (MiLaboratory) was used to make UMI-labeled 5' RACE TRB cDNA libraries. The full amount of extracted RNA was used for cDNA synthesis, and the full amount of resulting cDNA was used for PCR amplification. The libraries were made side by side, with each library going through the same number of PCR cycles. The study's processing was this. With a requirement of at least two reads per UMI, MIGEC and MiXCR extracted about 50,000 +/- 10,000 unique UMI-labeled TRB cDNA molecules per library. An average of roughly 40,000 +/- 10,000 functional in-frame TRB CDR3 nucleotide clonotypes without stop codons was found per library. Diversity metrics, including normalized Shannon-Wiener and Chao1, were computed in VDJtools after downsampling to 5000 UMI-labeled TRB molecules per sample. VDJtools was used to calculate clonotype-size-weighted physicochemical properties of the central five CDR3 residues, namely interaction energy, strength, volume and Kidera factor 4. One entry per CDR3 protein sequence results from the TCRdb reprocessing of the reads, with DNA left out. Clone size and V and J calls follow TCRdb, not the original study. The sample table gives 150,000 to 180,000 distinct CDR3 sequences. In total, the top ten clones hold nearly 0.5% of the sample.

This sample is drawn from a study of CXCR3-negative and CXCR3-positive naive CD8 T cells (dated by TCRdb to the late 2010s). Regarding the complete study: In total, 120 million to 150 million TRB reads were obtained, which works out to roughly 1.5 +/- 0.3 million reads per library. The TRBV-TRBJ cluster analysis covered naive subsets from five or six donors and memory cells from 3 donors. The diversity and physicochemical repertoire analyses included more than ten donors pooled from two independent experiments. Paper-wide results and their limitations: Both naive subsets had comparably high repertoire diversity, while memory CD8+ T cells had much lower repertoire diversity. Within the same donor, TRBV-TRBJ usage looked similar between naive CXCR3-negative and CXCR3-positive cells, but memory cells had distinct patterns. Surface CD5, linked to self-reactivity in mice, was comparable between naive subsets; TCR interaction strength was therefore also inferred from TRB CDR3 physicochemical properties. Freshly isolated PBMCs were used for most assays because CXCR3 expression went down partially after cryopreservation. Compared with CXCR3-negative naive cells, CXCR3-positive naive cells had TRB CDR3s with higher hydrophobicity (lower Kidera factor 4), lower energy, and higher strength and volume indices.

Sequenced sample: naive CXCR3+ CD8+ T cells from blood. The cell subset or site label of this sample denotes: CD45RO-CCR7+CD27+CD95- naive CD8+ T cells expressing CXCR3 (TNR3+). The receptor's source is a human donor in good health. Some clones in this sample may be carry-over from other donors' samples.

The CDR3 protein is CASSPSQGYEQYF. The sequence is built from TRBV9 and TRBJ2-7; TCRdb gives TRBD1 as the D gene, but with no DNA this cannot be confirmed. The cysteine opens and the phenylalanine closes a CDR3 of 13 amino acids. The protein alone is recorded here. CDR1 and CDR2 are drawn from the germline V gene: SGDLS, YYNGEE.